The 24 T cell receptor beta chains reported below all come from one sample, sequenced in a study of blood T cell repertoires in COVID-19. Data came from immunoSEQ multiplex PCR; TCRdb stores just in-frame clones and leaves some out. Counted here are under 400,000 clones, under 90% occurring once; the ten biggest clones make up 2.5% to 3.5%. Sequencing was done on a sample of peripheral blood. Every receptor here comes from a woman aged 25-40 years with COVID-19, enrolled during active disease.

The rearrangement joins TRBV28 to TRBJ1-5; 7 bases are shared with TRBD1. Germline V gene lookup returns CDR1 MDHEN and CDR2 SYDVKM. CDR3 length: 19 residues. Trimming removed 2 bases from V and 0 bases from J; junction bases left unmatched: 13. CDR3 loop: CASSLTPQGRGYSNQPQHF. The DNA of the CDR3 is TGTGCCAGCAGTTTAACGCCACAGGGGCGGGGATATAGCAATCAGCCCCAGCATTTT.

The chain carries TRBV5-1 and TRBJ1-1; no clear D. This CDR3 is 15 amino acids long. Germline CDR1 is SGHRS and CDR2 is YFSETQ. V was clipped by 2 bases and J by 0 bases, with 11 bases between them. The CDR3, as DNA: TGCGCCAGCAGCTTTAGTTCCCGGTTGAACACTGAAGCTTTCTTT. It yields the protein CASSFSSRLNTEAFF. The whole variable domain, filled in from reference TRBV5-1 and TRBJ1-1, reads KAGVTQTPRYLIKTRGQQVTLSCSPISGHRSVSWYQQTPGQGLQFLFEYFSETQRNKGNFPGRFSGRQFSNSRSEMNVSTLELGDSALYLCASSFSSRLNTEAFFGQGTRLTVV.

CDR3 protein: CASSLMQGPYNEQFF. The CDR3 nucleotides read TGTGCCAGCAGCCTCATGCAGGGGCCCTACAATGAGCAGTTCTTC. The chain combines TRBV7-9 with TRBJ2-1; a possible D gene is TRBD1 (6 bases). Trimming took off 5 bases at V and 2 bases at J, with 13 bases between the two ends. There are 15 residues in the CDR3. CDR1 and CDR2 from the germline V gene are SEHNR and FQNEAQ (reference sequence).

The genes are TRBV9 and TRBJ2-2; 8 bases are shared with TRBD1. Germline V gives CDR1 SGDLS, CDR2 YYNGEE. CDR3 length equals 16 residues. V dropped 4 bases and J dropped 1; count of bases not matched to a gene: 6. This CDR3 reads CASSQFDRGNTGELFF. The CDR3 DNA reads TGTGCCAGCAGCCAATTCGACAGGGGGAACACCGGGGAGCTGTTTTTT.

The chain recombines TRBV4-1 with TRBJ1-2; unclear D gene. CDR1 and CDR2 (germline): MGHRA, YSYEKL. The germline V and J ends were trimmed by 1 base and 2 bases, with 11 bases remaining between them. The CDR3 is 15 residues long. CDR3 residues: CASSQVAGPNYGYTF. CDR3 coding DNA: TGCGCCAGCAGCCAAGTGGCGGGCCCCAACTATGGCTACACCTTC.

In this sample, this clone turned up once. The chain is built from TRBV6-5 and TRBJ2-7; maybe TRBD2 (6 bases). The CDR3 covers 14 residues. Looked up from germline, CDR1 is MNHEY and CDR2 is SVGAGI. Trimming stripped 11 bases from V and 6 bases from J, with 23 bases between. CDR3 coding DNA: TGTGCCCCCTCAGCCGGGACTCTTTCTGGCGAGCAGTACTTC. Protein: CAPSAGTLSGEQYF.

The CDR3 DNA is TGCGCCAGCAGCCGGACTAGCGGTAACAATGAGCAGTTCTTC. Translating gives CASSRTSGNNEQFF. V is TRBV5-1 and J is TRBJ2-1; 10 nucleotides line up with TRBD2. The ends lost 4 bases at V and 5 bases at J; junction bases unmatched: 3. CDR3 length equals 14 residues. Germline-derived CDR1 and CDR2 are SGHRS and YFSETQ.

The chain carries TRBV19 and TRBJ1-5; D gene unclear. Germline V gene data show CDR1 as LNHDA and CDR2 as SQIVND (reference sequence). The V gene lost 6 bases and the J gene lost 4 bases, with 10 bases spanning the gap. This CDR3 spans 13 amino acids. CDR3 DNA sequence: TGTGCCAGTAGCATAATCAAAAATCAGCCCCAGCATTTT. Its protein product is CASSIIKNQPQHF.

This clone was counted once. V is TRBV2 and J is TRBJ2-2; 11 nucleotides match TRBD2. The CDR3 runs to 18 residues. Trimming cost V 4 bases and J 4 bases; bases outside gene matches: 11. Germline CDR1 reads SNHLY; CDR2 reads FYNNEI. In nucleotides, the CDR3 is TGTGCCAGCAGTGCACAACTAGCGGGAGCGGTGAGCACCGGGGAGCTGTTTTTT. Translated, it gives CASSAQLAGAVSTGELFF.

The CDR3 sequence is CATHRGNTEAFF. CDR3 sequence (DNA): TGTGCCACCCACAGGGGTAACACTGAAGCTTTCTTT. The chain combines TRBV2 with TRBJ1-1; 7 bases fit TRBD1. The germline gives CDR1 SNHLY, CDR2 FYNNEI. With 10 bases clipped from V and 2 bases from J, the junction kept 4 bases outside the gene matches. The CDR3 sequence is 12 residues long.

CDR3 nucleotides: TGTGCCATCAGTGTGGGTGGTAGCGGGAGCACAGATACGCAGTATTTT. Translating it yields CAISVGGSGSTDTQYF. The chain recombines TRBV10-3 with TRBJ2-3; 7 bases match TRBD2. Germline V gene data show CDR1 as ENHRY and CDR2 as SYGVKD. V trimming: 4 bases; J trimming: 0 bases; junction bases outside the gene matches: 7. CDR3 size: 16 residues.

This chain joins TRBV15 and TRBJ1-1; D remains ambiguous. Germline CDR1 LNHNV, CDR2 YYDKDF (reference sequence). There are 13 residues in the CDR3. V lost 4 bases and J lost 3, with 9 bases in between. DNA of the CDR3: TGTGCCACCAGCATGAACCGGGACACTGAAGCTTTCTTT. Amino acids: CATSMNRDTEAFF.

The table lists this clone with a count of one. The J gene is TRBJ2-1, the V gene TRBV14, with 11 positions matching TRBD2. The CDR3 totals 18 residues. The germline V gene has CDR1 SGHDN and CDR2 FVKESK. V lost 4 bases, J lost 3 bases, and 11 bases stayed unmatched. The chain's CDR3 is CASSLDPGLADNYNEQFF. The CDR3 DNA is TGTGCCAGCAGCCTAGATCCGGGACTAGCGGACAACTACAATGAGCAGTTCTTC.

The CDR3 loop is CASSYSMASYEQYF. CDR3 DNA sequence: TGTGCCAGCAGTTACTCGATGGCCAGTTACGAGCAGTACTTC. The chain recombines TRBV6-6 with TRBJ2-7; D gene unclear. The germline V and J ends were trimmed by 0 bases and 4 bases, with 10 bases remaining between them. CDR1 MNHNY and CDR2 SVGAGI come from the germline V gene (reference sequence). The CDR3 consists of 14 residues.

CDR3 loop: CSVAGSTNEKLFF. DNA of the CDR3: TGCAGCGTTGCAGGGTCCACTAATGAAAAACTGTTTTTT. The rearrangement joins TRBV29-1 to TRBJ1-4; a possible D gene is TRBD1 (5 bases). CDR3 length: 13 amino acids. Germline V gives CDR1 SQVTM, CDR2 ANQGSEA. V lost 4 bases and J 2 bases, leaving 8 bases between the germline ends. The variable domain in full, completed from reference TRBV29-1 and TRBJ1-4, reads SAVISQKPSRDICQRGTSLTIQCQVDSQVTMMFWYRQQPGQSLTLIATANQGSEATYESGFVIDKFPISRPNLTFSTLTVSNMSPEDSSIYLCSVAGSTNEKLFFGSGTQLSVL.

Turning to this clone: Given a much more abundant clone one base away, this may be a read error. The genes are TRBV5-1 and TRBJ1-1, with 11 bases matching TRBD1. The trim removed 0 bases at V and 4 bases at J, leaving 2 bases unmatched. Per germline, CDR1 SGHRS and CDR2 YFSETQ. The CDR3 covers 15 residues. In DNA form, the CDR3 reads TGCGCCAGCAGCTTGGACGGGACAGGGGGCACTGAAGCTTTCTTT. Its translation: CASSLDGTGGTEAFF.

The CDR3 coding sequence is TGTGCCAGCAGCCCGGGGACTAGCGGGTTCTACAATGAGCAGTTCTTC. This translates into CASSPGTSGFYNEQFF. The chain employs TRBV14 and TRBJ2-1; TRBD2 aligns across 12 bases. Trimming cost V 4 bases and J 3 bases; bases outside gene matches: 4. The V gene's germline CDR1 is SGHDN and CDR2 FVKESK. The CDR3 totals 16 residues.

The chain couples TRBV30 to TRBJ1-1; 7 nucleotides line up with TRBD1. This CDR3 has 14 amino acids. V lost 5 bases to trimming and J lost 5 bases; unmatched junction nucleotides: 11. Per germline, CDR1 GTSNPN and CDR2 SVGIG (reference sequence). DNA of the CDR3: TGTGCCTGGGGGGAACAGGGGACATGGACTGAAGCTTTCTTT. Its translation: CAWGEQGTWTEAFF.

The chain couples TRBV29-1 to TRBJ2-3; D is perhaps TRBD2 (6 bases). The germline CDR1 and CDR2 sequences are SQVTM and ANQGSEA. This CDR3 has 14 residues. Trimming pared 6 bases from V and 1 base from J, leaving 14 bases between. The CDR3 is CSVLGGAGTDTQYF. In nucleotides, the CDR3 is TGCAGCGTCCTCGGGGGAGCTGGCACAGATACGCAGTATTTT.

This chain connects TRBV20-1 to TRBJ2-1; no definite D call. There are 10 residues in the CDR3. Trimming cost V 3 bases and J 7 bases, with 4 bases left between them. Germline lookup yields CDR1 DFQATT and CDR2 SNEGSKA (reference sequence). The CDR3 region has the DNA TGCAGTGCTAGTCCAAATGAGCAGTTCTTC. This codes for CSASPNEQFF.

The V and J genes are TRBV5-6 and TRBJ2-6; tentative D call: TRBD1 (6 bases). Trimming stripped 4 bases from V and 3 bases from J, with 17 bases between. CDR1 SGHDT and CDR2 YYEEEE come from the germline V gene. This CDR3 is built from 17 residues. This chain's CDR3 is CASSADTGSNGANVLTF. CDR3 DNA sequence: TGTGCCAGCAGCGCCGATACAGGGTCCAATGGGGCCAACGTCCTGACTTTC.

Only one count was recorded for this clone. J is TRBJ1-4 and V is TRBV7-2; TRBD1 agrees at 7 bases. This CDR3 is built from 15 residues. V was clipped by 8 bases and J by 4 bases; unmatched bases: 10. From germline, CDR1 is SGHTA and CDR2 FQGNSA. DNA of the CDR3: TGTGCCAGCGGCAAACAGACAGGGAATAATGAAAAACTGTTTTTT. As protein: CASGKQTGNNEKLFF.

CDR3 region: CASSIGELGGGKLFF. CDR3 nucleotides: TGTGCCAGTAGTATTGGAGAACTAGGGGGCGGAAAACTGTTTTTT. The chain has TRBV19 and TRBJ1-4, with TRBD1 matching 7 bases. CDR3 length: 15 residues. CDR1 and CDR2 (germline): LNHDA, SQIVND (reference sequence). Trimming took 3 bases from V and 10 from J; bases not matched to a gene: 11.

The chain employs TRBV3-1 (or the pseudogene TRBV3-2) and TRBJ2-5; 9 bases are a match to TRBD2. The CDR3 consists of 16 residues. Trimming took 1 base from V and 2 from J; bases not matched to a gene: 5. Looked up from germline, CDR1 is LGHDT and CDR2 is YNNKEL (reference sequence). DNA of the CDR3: TGTGCCAGCAGCCAAGGGTCCCTAGCGGGACAAGAGACCCAGTACTTC. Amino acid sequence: CASSQGSLAGQETQYF.